This T cell receptor beta chain is drawn from a study of T cell responses to AZD1222 COVID-19 vaccine. There are 14 residues in the CDR3. Trimming pared 0 bases from V and 8 bases from J, leaving 14 bases between. CDR1 and CDR2 (germline): SGHNT, YYREEE (reference sequence). The repertoire was sequenced with immunoSEQ multiplex PCR; TCRdb's copy has only in-frame clones and lacks some. The sample holds approximately 100,000 clones; 87% are singletons and the top ten take about 2.5%. The genes are TRBV5-4 and TRBJ1-2; a possible D gene is TRBD1 (6 bases). The source of this sequence is an adult who received the AZD1222 COVID-19 vaccine. Sequenced material: peripheral blood, taken 28 days after the second AZD1222 dose. The CDR3: CASSLESQGMGYTF. In nucleotides, the CDR3 is TGTGCCAGCAGCTTGGAAAGTCAGGGGATGGGCTACACCTTC. The full variable domain, its missing parts supplied by reference TRBV5-4 and TRBJ1-2, is ETGVTQSPTHLIKTRGQQVTLRCSSQSGHNTVSWYQQALGQGPQFIFQYYREEENGRGNFPPRFSGLQFPNYSSELNVNALELDDSALYLCASSLESQGMGYTFGSGTRLTVV.